The clone carrying this T cell receptor beta chain was counted only a few times. The entry originates in a study of OX40 agonist ivuxolimab in advanced cancers. Method: immunoSEQ multiplex PCR; TCRdb's copy keeps in-frame clones and lacks some. The sample has 50,000 to 65,000 clones, 81% seen once. Germline loops: CDR1 LNHNV, CDR2 YYDKDF (reference sequence). The V segment lost 0 bases and the J segment 5 bases; nucleotides outside the gene matches: 6. This CDR3 spans 15 amino acids. This receptor was taken from an adult with an advanced solid tumor such as melanoma, head and neck, liver or kidney cancer. Specimen: CD4+ or CD8+ T cells sorted from blood, collected in a trial of the OX40 agonist ivuxolimab. The chain carries TRBV15 and TRBJ1-1; TRBD1 matches 7 bases. CDR3 protein: CATSRDPGGRTEAFF. The CDR3 DNA is TGTGCCACCAGCAGAGATCCAGGGGGTAGGACTGAAGCTTTCTTT.